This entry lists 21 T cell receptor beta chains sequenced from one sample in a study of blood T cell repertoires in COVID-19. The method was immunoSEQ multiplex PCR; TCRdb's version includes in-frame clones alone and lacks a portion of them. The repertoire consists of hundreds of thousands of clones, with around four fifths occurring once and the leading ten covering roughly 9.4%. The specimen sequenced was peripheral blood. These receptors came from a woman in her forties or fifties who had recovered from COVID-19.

CDR3 region: CASSLGQRREKLFF. In DNA form, the CDR3 reads TGTGCCAGCAGCCTGGGACAGCGACGGGAAAAACTGTTTTTT. The chain uses TRBV2 and TRBJ1-4; 7 bases agree with TRBD1. In germline, CDR1 is SNHLY, CDR2 FYNNEI. The CDR3 loop spans 14 amino acids. V was clipped by 6 bases and J by 8 bases; unmatched bases: 9. Full variable domain (remainder filled in from reference TRBV2 and TRBJ1-4): EPEVTQTPSHQVTQMGQEVILRCVPISNHLYFYWYRQILGQKVEFLVSFYNNEISEKSEIFDDQFSVERPDGSNFTLKIRSTKLEDSAMYFCASSLGQRREKLFFGSGTQLSVL.

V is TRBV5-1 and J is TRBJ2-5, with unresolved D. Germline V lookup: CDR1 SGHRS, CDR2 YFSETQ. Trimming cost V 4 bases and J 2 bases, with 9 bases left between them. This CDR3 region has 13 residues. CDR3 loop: CASSENRQETQYF. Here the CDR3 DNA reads TGCGCCAGCAGCGAAAACAGACAAGAGACCCAGTACTTC.

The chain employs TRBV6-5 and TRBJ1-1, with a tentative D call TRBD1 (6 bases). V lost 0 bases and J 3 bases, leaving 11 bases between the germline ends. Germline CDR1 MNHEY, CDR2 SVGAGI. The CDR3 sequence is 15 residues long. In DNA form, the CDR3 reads TGTGCCAGCAGTTACTCTATAAACAGGGACACTGAAGCTTTCTTT. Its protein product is CASSYSINRDTEAFF.

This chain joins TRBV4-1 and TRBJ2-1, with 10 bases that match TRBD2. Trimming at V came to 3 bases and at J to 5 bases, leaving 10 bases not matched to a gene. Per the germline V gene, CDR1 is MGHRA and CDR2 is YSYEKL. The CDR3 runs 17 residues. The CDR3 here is CASSQDQLAGLNNEQFF. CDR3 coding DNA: TGCGCCAGCAGCCAGGATCAACTAGCGGGGCTTAACAATGAGCAGTTCTTC.

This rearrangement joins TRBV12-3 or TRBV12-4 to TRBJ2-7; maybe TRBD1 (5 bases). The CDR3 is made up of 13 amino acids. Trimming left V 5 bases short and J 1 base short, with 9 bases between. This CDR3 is CASSRAGSYEQYF. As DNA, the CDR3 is TGTGCCAGCAGTCGGGCAGGGTCCTACGAGCAGTACTTC.

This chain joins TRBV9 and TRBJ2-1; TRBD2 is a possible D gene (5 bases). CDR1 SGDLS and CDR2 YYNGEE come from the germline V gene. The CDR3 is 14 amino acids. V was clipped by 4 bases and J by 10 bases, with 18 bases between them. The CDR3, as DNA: TGTGCCAGCAGCCCTCGACCCTATTTAGCGGAGCAGTTCTTC. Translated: CASSPRPYLAEQFF.

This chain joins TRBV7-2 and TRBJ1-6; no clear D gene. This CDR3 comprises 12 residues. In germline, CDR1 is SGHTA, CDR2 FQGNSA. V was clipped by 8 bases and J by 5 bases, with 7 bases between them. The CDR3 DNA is TGTGCCAGCGGGCAGGATAATTCACCCCTCCACTTT. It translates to CASGQDNSPLHF.

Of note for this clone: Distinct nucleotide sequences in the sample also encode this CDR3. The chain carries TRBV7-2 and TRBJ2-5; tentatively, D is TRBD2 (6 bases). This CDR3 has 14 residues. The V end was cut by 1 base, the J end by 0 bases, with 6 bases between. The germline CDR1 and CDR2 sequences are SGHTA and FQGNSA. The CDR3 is CASSLVADQETQYF. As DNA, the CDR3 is TGTGCCAGCAGCTTAGTAGCGGACCAAGAGACCCAGTACTTC. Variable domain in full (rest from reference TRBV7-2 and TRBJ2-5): GAGVSQSPSNKVTEKGKDVELRCDPISGHTALYWYRQSLGQGLEFLIYFQGNSAPDKSGLPSDRFSAERTGGSVSTLTIQRTQQEDSAVYLCASSLVADQETQYFGPGTRLLVL.

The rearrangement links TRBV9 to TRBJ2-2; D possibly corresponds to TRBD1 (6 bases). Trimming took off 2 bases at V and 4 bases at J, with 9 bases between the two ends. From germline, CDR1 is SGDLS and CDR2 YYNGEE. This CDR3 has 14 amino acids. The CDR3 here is CASSVQQGTGELFF. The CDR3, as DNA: TGTGCCAGCAGCGTCCAACAGGGCACCGGGGAGCTGTTTTTT.

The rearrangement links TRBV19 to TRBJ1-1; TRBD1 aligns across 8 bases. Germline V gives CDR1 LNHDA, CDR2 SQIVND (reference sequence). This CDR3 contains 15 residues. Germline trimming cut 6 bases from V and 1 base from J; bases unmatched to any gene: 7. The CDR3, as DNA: TGTGCCAGTAGCAACCACAGGGGGAGGAACACTGAAGCTTTCTTT. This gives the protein CASSNHRGRNTEAFF.

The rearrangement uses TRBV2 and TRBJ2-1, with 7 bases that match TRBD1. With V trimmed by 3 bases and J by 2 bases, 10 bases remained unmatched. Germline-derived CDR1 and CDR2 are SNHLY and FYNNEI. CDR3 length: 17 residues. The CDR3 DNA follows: TGTGCCAGCAGTGAGAGGACAGGAATGAACCCCTACAATGAGCAGTTCTTC. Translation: CASSERTGMNPYNEQFF.

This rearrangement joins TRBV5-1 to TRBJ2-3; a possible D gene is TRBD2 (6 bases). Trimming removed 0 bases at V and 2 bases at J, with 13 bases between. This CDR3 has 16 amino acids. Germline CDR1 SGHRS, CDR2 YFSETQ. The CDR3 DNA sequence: TGCGCCAGCAGCTTGGTAACCGGGGGATACACAGATACGCAGTATTTT. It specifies CASSLVTGGYTDTQYF.

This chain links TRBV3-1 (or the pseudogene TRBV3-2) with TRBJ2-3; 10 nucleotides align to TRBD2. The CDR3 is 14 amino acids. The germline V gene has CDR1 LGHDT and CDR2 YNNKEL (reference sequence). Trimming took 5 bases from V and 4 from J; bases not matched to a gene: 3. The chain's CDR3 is CASSKRGGADTQYF. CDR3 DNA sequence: TGTGCCAGCAGCAAGCGGGGGGGTGCAGATACGCAGTATTTT.

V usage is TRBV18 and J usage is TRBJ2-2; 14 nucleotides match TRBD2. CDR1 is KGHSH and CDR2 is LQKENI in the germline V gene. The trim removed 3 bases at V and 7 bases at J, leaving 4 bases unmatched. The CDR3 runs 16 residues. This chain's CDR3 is CASSPGLAGDGGELFF. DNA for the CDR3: TGTGCCAGCTCACCGGGACTAGCGGGAGATGGCGGGGAGCTGTTTTTT.

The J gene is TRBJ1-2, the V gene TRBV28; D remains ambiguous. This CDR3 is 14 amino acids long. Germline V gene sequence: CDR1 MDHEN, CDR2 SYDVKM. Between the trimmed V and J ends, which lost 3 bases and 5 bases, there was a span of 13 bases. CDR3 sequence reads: CASSFGGQHYGYTF. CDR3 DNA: TGTGCCAGCAGTTTCGGTGGGCAGCATTATGGCTACACCTTC.

CDR3 DNA: TGTGCCAGCAGCCAAGAACGGGGGGACAATCAGCCCCAGCATTTT. Translated, it gives CASSQERGDNQPQHF. The rearrangement joins TRBV4-2 to TRBJ1-5; the D gene is possibly TRBD1 (5 bases). V dropped 0 bases and J dropped 3 bases, with 9 bases sitting between them. CDR1 is LGHNA and CDR2 is YNFKEQ in the germline V gene. The CDR3 runs to 15 residues.

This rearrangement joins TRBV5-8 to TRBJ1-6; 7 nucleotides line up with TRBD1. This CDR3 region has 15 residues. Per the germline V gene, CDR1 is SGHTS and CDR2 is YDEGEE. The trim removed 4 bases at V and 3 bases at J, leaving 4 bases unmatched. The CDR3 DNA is TGTGCCAGCAGCGGGACAGTGTTCTATAATTCACCCCTCCACTTT. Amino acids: CASSGTVFYNSPLHF.

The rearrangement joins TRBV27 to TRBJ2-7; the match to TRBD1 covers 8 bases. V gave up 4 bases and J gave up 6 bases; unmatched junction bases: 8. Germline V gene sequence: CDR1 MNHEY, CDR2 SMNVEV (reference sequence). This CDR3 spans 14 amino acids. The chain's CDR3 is CASSSDRVNAEQYF. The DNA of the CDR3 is TGTGCCAGCAGTTCGGACAGGGTGAATGCCGAGCAGTACTTC.

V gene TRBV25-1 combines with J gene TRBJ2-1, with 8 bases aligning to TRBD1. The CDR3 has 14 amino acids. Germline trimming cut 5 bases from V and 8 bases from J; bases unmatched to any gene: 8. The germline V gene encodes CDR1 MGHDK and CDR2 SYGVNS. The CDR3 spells CASSFRDRYYEQFF. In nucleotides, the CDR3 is TGTGCCAGCAGTTTCCGGGACAGGTATTATGAGCAGTTCTTC. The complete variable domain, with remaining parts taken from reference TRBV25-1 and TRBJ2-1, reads EADIYQTPRYLVIGTGKKITLECSQTMGHDKMYWYQQDPGMELHLIHYSYGVNSTEKGDLSSESTVSRIRTEHFPLTLESARPSHTSQYLCASSFRDRYYEQFFGPGTRLTVL.

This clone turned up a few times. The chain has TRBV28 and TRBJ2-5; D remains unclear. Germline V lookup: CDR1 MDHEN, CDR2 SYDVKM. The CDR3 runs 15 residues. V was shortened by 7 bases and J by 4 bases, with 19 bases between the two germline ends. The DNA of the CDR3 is TGTGCCAGCACTCCCATAGGCTCTAGGCGAGAGACCCAGTACTTC. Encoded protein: CASTPIGSRRETQYF.

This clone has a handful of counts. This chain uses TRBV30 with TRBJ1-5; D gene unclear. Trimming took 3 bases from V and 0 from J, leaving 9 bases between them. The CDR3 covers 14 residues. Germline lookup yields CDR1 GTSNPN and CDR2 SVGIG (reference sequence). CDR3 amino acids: CAWSIGDSNQPQHF. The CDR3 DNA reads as TGTGCCTGGAGCATCGGGGATAGCAATCAGCCCCAGCATTTT. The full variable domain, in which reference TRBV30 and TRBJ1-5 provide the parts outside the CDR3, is SQTIHQWPATLVQPVGSPLSLECTVEGTSNPNLYWYRQAAGRGLQLLFYSVGIGQISSEVPQNLSASRPQDRQFILSSKKLLLSDSGFYLCAWSIGDSNQPQHFGDGTRLSIL.